This T cell receptor (beta chain) was sequenced for a study of Tregs in tolerant kidney transplant recipients. Study-level results: Findings come from small patient numbers and require larger validation. Expanding Tregs on activated donor B cells appeared to best identify donor-specific TCRbeta clones. Biological reproducibility was not directly addressed, but technical replication error appeared minimal.

Unstimulated Tregs (CD4+CD25+CD127-) and CD4+CD25- non-Tregs were sorted from PBMCs. Regarding this clone: As yet, its antigen is unknown.

V was cut by 6 bases and J by 7 bases, with 15 bases left in between. The CDR3 runs 14 residues. Germline-derived CDR1 and CDR2 are SNHLY and FYNNEI. TCRdb's table, derived via immunoSEQ multiplex PCR, lists solely in-frame clones and lacks some. The repertoire holds some 70,000 clones, with 84% as singletons. The source of this sequence is a human donor in good health. The sample comprised CD4+ T cells from blood. The chain combines TRBV2 with TRBJ2-2, with D possibly matching TRBD1 (6 bases). CDR3 nucleotides: TGTGCCAGCAGCCCAGGGGTCCCATACGGGGAGCTGTTTTTT. It specifies CASSPGVPYGELFF.